This T cell receptor beta chain emerged from a study of regulatory T cells in long-lasting Graves disease. Trimming took 10 bases from V and 5 from J, leaving 15 bases between them. CDR1 and CDR2 from the germline V gene are MNHEY and SMNVEV (reference sequence). The CDR3 length is 12 residues. This clonotype showed up just once. A read error may explain this, as a much larger clone is one base away. Time point described: newly diagnosed GD, antithyroid drugs for less than 3 months. The TCR library was made from RNA extracted from PBMCs. Graves' disease diagnoses used American Thyroid Association guidelines. Construction of the TCR beta libraries employed iRepertoire HTBI primers in conjunction with Arm-PCR of CDR3 regions. TCRdb itself ran the multiplex PCR reads through MiXCR, one entry per CDR3 protein. Of a few hundred thousand distinct CDR3 sequences listed, around 15% are singletons. This sample also belongs to another study, concerning T cells in Graves' hyperthyroidism and ophthalmopathy. That work states: Stable Graves' hyperthyroidism meant no ophthalmopathy progression within 18 months. Blood held most thyroid clonotypes expanded above 0.001 frequency.

This sequence was found in a man aged 40-55 years with Graves disease. Here the sequenced sample was peripheral blood mononuclear cells (PBMCs), taken at new diagnosis, from a patient treated with antithyroid drugs. V and J are TRBV27 and TRBJ2-7, with D tentatively TRBD1 (6 bases). In DNA form, the CDR3 reads TGTGCCATCAGGGGCTTGGTGGACGAGCAGTACTTC. Translated, it gives CAIRGLVDEQYF.